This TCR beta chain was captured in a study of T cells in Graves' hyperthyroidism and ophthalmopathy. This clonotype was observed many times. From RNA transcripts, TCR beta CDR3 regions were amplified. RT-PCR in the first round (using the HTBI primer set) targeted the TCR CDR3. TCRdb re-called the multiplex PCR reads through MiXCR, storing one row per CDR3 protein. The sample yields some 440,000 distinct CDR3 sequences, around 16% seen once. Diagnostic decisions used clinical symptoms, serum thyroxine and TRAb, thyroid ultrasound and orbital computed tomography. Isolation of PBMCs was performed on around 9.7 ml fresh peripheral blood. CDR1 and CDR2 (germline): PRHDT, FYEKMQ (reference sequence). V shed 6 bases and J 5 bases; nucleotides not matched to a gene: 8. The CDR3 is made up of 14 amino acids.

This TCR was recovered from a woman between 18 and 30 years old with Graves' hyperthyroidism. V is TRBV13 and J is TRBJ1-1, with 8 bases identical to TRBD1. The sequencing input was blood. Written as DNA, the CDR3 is TGTGCCAGCAGATATGGCAGGGGGCAGACTGAAGCTTTCTTT. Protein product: CASRYGRGQTEAFF.